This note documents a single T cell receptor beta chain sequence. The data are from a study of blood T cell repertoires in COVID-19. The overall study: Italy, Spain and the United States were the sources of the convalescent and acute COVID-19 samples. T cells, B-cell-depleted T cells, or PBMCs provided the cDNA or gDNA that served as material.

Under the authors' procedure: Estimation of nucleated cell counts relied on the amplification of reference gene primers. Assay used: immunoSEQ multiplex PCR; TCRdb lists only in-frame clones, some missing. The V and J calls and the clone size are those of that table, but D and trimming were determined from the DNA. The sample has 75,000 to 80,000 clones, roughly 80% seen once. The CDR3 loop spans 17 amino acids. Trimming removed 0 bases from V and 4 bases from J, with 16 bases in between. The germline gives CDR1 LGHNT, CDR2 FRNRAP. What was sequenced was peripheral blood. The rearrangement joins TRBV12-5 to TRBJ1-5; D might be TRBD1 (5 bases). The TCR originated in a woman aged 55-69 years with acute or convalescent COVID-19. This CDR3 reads CASGLVPYGGANQPQHF. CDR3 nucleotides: TGTGCTAGTGGTTTGGTTCCCTACGGCGGGGCGAATCAGCCCCAGCATTTT.